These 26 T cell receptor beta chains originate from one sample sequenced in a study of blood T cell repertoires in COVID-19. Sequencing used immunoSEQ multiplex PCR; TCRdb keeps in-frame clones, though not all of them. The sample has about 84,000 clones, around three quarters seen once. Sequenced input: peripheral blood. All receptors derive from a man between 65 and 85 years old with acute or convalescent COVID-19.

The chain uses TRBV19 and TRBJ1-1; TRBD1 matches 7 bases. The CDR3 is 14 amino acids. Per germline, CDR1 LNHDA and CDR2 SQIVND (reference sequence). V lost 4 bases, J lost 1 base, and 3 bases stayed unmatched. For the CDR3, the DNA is TGTGCCAGTAGTACCGGACAGGAGAACACTGAAGCTTTCTTT. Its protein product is CASSTGQENTEAFF.

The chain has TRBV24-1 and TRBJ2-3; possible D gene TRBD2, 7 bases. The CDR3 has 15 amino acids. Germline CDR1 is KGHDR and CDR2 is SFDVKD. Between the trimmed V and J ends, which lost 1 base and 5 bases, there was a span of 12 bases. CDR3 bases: TGTGCCACCAGTGATTTCGCGGGGGCGGGAGATACGCAGTATTTT. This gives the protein CATSDFAGAGDTQYF.

The CDR3 DNA follows: TGTGCCAGCAGCTTAGACAGGGCCGGGGGGACCCAGTACTTC. Translated, it gives CASSLDRAGGTQYF. J is TRBJ2-5 and V is TRBV7-3; TRBD1 might be the D (7 bases). Trimming took 2 bases from V and 7 from J, leaving 14 bases between them. Germline V gene lookup returns CDR1 SGHTA and CDR2 FQGTGA. This CDR3 is 14 amino acids long.

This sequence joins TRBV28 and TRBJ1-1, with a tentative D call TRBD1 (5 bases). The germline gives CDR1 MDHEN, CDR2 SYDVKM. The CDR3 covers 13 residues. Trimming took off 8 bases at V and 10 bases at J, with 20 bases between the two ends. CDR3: CASRTTTSKGAFF. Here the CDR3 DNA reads TGTGCCAGCCGGACAACTACATCAAAGGGAGCTTTCTTT.

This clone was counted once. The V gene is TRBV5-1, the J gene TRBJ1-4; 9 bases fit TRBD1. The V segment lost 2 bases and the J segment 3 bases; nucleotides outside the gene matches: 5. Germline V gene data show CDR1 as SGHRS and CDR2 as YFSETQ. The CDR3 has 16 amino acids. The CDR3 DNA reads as TGCGCCAGCAGCTTCGACAGGGGGTTGGCTAATGAAAAACTGTTTTTT. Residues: CASSFDRGLANEKLFF.

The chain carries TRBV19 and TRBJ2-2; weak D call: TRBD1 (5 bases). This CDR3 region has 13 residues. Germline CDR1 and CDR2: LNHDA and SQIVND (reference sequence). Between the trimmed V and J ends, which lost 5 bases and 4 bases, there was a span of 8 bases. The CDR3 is CASSDRPTGELFF. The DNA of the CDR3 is TGTGCCAGTAGTGACAGACCCACCGGGGAGCTGTTTTTT. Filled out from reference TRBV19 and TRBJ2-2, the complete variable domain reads DGGITQSPKYLFRKEGQNVTLSCEQNLNHDAMYWYRQDPGQGLRLIYYSQIVNDFQKGDIAEGYSVSREKKESFPLTVTSAQKNPTAFYLCASSDRPTGELFFGEGSRLTVL.

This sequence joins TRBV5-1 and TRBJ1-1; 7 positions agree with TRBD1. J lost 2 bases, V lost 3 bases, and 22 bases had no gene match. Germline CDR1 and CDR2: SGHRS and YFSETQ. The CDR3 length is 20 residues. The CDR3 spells CASSSPSTGKRGTDNTEAFF. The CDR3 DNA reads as TGCGCCAGCAGCTCCCCCTCCACCGGAAAAAGGGGGACAGATAACACTGAAGCTTTCTTT.

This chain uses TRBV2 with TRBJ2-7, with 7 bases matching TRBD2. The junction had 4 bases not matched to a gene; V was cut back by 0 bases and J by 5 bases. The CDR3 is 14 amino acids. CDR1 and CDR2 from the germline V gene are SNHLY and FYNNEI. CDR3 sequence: CASSEAGGYHEQYV. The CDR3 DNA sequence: TGTGCCAGCAGTGAAGCGGGAGGGTACCACGAGCAGTACGTC.

CDR3 sequence: CASSFWWGANNEQFF. The CDR3 DNA follows: TGTGCCAGCAGCTTCTGGTGGGGAGCTAACAATGAGCAGTTCTTC. The rearrangement joins TRBV5-6 to TRBJ2-1, with D possibly TRBD2 on 5 matching bases. The CDR3 is 15 residues long. V lost 2 bases to trimming and J lost 5 bases, with 14 bases between them. The germline V gene has CDR1 SGHDT and CDR2 YYEEEE.

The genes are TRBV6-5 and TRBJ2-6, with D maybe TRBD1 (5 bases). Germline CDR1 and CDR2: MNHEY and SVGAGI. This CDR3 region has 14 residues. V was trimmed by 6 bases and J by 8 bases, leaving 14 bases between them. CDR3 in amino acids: CASSDLQESNVLTF. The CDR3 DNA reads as TGTGCCAGCAGCGATCTACAGGAATCCAACGTCCTGACTTTC.

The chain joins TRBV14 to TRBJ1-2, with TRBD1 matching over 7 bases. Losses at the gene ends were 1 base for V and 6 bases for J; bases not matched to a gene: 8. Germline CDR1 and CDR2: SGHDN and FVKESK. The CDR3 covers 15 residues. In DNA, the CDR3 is TGTGCCAGCAGCCAAGCGATGACAGGGTCCCATGGCTACACCTTC. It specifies CASSQAMTGSHGYTF.

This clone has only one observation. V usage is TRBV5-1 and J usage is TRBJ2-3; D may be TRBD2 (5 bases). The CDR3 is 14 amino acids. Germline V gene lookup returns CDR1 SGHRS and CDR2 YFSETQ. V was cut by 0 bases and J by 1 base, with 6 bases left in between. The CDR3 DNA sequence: TGCGCCAGCAGCTTGGGGGGAGGCACAGATACGCAGTATTTT. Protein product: CASSLGGGTDTQYF.

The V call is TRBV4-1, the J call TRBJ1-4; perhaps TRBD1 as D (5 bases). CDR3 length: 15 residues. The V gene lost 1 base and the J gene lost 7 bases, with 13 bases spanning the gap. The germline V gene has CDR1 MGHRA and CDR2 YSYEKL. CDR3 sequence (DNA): TGCGCCAGCAGCCAAGGAAACGTTGGGGCTGAAAAACTGTTTTTT. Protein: CASSQGNVGAEKLFF.

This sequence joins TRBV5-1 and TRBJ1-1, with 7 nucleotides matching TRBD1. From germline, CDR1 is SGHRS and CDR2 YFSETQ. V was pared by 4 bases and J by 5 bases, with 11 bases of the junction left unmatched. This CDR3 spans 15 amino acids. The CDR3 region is CASSGMTGMRTEAFF. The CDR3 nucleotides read TGCGCCAGCAGCGGAATGACAGGGATGCGGACTGAAGCTTTCTTT.

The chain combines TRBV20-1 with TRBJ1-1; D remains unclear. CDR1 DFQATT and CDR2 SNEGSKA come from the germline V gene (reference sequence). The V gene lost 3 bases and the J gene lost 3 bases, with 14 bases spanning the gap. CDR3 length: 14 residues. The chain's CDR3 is CSASMSPEDTEAFF. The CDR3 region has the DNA TGCAGTGCTAGTATGTCGCCAGAGGACACTGAAGCTTTCTTT.

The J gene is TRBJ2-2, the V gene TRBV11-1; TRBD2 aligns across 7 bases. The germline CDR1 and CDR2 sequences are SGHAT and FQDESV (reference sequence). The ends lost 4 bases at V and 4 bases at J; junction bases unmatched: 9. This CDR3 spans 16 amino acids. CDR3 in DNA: TGTGCCAGCAGCTCCCGAAGCGGGGCACCCACCGGGGAGCTGTTTTTT. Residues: CASSSRSGAPTGELFF.

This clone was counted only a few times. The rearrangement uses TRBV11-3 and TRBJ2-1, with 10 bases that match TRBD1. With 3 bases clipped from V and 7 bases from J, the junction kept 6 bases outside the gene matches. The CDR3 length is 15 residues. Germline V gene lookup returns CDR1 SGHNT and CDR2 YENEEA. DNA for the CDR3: TGTGCCAGCAGCTTTGGGGACAGGGGTAGGAATGAGCAGTTCTTC. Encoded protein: CASSFGDRGRNEQFF.

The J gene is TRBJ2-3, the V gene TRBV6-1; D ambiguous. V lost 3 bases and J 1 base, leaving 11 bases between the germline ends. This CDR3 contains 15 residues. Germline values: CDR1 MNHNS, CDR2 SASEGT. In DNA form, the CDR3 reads TGTGCCAGCAGTGAGGTCCCTTCGGGCACAGATACGCAGTATTTT. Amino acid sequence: CASSEVPSGTDTQYF.

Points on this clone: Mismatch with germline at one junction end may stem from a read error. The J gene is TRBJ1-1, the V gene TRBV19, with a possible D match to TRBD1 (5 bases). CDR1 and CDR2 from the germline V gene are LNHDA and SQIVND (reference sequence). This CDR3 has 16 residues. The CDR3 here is CASSPGGALLKTEAFF. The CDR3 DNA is TGTGCCAGTAGTCCCGGAGGGGCCCTTCTGAAGACTGAAGCTTTCTTT.

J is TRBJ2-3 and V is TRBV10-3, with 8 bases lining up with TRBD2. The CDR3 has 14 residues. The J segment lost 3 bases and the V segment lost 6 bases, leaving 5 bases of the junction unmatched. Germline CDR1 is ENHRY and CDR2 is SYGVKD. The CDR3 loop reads CAIRGSGRTDTQYF. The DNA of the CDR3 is TGTGCCATCAGGGGGAGCGGGAGAACAGATACGCAGTATTTT.

The CDR3 loop is CASSVAGGESTYGYTF. CDR3 nucleotide sequence: TGTGCCAGTAGTGTGGCAGGGGGCGAGTCTACCTATGGCTACACCTTC. The V and J genes are TRBV19 and TRBJ1-2; 8 nucleotides align to TRBD1. The CDR3 is 16 residues long. Germline CDR1 LNHDA, CDR2 SQIVND (reference sequence). J lost 4 bases, V lost 5 bases, and 12 bases had no gene match.

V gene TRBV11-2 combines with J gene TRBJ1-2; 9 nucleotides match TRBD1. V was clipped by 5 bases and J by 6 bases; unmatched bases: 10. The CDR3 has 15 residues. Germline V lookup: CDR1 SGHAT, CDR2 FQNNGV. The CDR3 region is CASSPRMGQGHGYTF. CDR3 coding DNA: TGTGCCAGCAGCCCCCGCATGGGACAGGGTCATGGCTACACCTTC.

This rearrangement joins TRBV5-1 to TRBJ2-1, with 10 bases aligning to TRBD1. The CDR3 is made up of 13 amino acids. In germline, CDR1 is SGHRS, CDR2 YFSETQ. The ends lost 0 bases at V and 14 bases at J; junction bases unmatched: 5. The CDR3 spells CASSLEGQGFKFF. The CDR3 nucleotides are TGCGCCAGCAGCTTGGAGGGACAGGGGTTCAAGTTCTTC.

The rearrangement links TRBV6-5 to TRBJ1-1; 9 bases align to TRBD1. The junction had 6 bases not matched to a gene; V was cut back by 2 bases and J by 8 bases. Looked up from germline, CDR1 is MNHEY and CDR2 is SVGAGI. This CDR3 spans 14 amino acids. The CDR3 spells CASSYIFGTGEAFF. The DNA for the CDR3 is TGTGCCAGCAGTTACATCTTCGGGACAGGGGAAGCTTTCTTT.

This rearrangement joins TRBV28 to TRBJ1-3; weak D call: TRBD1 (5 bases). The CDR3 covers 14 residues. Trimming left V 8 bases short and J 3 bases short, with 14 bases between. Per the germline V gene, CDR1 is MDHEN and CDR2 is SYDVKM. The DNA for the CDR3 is TGTGCCAGCCGTCTTGGGACTGATGGAAACACCATATATTTT. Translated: CASRLGTDGNTIYF.

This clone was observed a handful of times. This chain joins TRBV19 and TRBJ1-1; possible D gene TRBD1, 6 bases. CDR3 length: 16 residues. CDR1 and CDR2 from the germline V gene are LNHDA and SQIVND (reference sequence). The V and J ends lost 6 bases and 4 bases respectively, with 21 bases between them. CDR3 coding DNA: TGTGCCAGTAGGATGGGGGGGCTCGCTGGGAGCACTGAAGCTTTCTTT. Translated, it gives CASRMGGLAGSTEAFF.